This record looks at one T cell receptor beta chain sequence and its context. What it binds is not known. The data are from a study of blood T cells in healthy people across ages. Then a second PCR, running about 6 to 11 cycles, was carried out with a sample-barcoded 5' primer and a J-beta primer mix. Unique molecular identifiers of 12 random nucleotides labeled each cDNA. TCRdb independently ran MiXCR on the 5' RACE reads; one entry per CDR3 protein. The sample lists 750,000 to 950,000 distinct CDR3 sequences, roughly 50% occurring once. Study results and limitations: Diversity of TCR beta correlated strongly with naive T cell percentage. No conclusive comparison of naive versus antigen-experienced cells was possible with unsorted PBMCs. Measured against age, TCR beta diversity per million T cells decreased in a roughly linear manner.

Germline CDR1 is KGHDR and CDR2 is SFDVKD. Deletions cut 2 bases from V and 0 bases from J, with 7 bases between. The CDR3 has 15 residues. This sequence joins TRBV24-1 and TRBJ2-4; D is undetermined. The clonotype comes from a man of 80 years or more in good health. Sequences were obtained from blood. CDR3 nucleotides: TGTGCCACCAGTGATTCTGTTATAGCCAAAAACATTCAGTACTTC. This codes for CATSDSVIAKNIQYF.